One sample yielded the 14 T cell receptor beta chains listed below, sequenced in a study of blood T cell repertoires in COVID-19. The assay was immunoSEQ multiplex PCR, and TCRdb's table has in-frame clones only and misses some. The sample holds about 170,000 clones, about nine tenths seen once. Sequencing used peripheral blood. These receptors were collected from a man aged 55 to 70 with acute or convalescent COVID-19.

V is TRBV6-1 and J is TRBJ1-1, with 8 nucleotides matching TRBD1. This CDR3 spans 16 amino acids. Germline V gene lookup returns CDR1 MNHNS and CDR2 SASEGT. J was trimmed by 0 bases and V by 3 bases; bases with no gene match: 6. This CDR3 is CASSDLDREVNTEAFF. The CDR3, as DNA: TGTGCCAGCAGTGACTTGGACAGGGAGGTGAACACTGAAGCTTTCTTT.

V usage is TRBV7-8 and J usage is TRBJ1-2; D is possibly TRBD1 (6 bases). Trimming took 2 bases from V and 3 from J, leaving 10 bases between them. Germline assignment: CDR1 SGHVS and CDR2 FQNEAQ. There are 14 residues in the CDR3. In DNA, the CDR3 is TGTGCCAGCAGCTTAATGAGACAGGACTATGGCTACACCTTC. Encoded protein: CASSLMRQDYGYTF.

The V call is TRBV9, the J call TRBJ1-3; D not certain. Trimming stripped 10 bases from V and 4 bases from J, with 9 bases between. The germline V gene has CDR1 SGDLS and CDR2 YYNGEE. CDR3 length: 11 amino acids. The CDR3: CAGREGNTIYF. CDR3 sequence (DNA): TGTGCCGGACGGGAAGGAAACACCATATATTTT.

The J gene is TRBJ2-7, the V gene TRBV3-1 (or the pseudogene TRBV3-2); TRBD2 agrees at 7 bases. The V segment lost 6 bases and the J segment 2 bases; nucleotides outside the gene matches: 7. This CDR3 is 14 amino acids long. Germline V gene lookup returns CDR1 LGHDT and CDR2 YNNKEL (reference sequence). The CDR3 protein is CASRPTSSAYEQYF. The CDR3 DNA is TGTGCCAGCAGACCGACTAGCAGCGCCTACGAGCAGTACTTC.

This clone was seen a few times. The rearrangement uses TRBV5-1 and TRBJ2-7; 8 nucleotides match TRBD2. Germline loops: CDR1 SGHRS, CDR2 YFSETQ. The CDR3 is 14 amino acids. V was clipped by 4 bases and J by 3 bases; unmatched bases: 6. As DNA, the CDR3 is TGCGCCAGCAGCATTAGCGGGGACAACTACGAGCAGTACGTC. Translated: CASSISGDNYEQYV.

The chain carries TRBV12-5 and TRBJ2-7; TRBD1 matches 7 bases. Germline loops: CDR1 LGHNT, CDR2 FRNRAP. V gave up 5 bases and J gave up 4 bases; unmatched junction bases: 8. This CDR3 has 14 residues. The CDR3 bases are TGTGCTAGTGGTCCGTATTCGACAGGGTACGAGCAGTACGTC. It codes for CASGPYSTGYEQYV.

This clone was detected only a few times. The chain has TRBV4-1 and TRBJ2-7; D might be TRBD2 (7 bases). The CDR3 sequence is 16 residues long. Germline CDR1 and CDR2: MGHRA and YSYEKL. Between the trimmed V and J ends, which lost 1 base and 4 bases, there was a span of 17 bases. In nucleotides, the CDR3 is TGCGCCAGCAGCCAAGCGCCGGCCGGGGGGCAATACGAGCAGTACTTC. Protein product: CASSQAPAGGQYEQYF.

The chain employs TRBV5-6 and TRBJ1-2; 7 bases match TRBD1. The CDR3 has 12 residues. The junction had 6 bases not matched to a gene; V was cut back by 0 bases and J by 13 bases. Germline V lookup: CDR1 SGHDT, CDR2 YYEEEE. The CDR3 loop reads CASSLGDRAATF. The CDR3, as DNA: TGTGCCAGCAGCTTGGGCGACAGGGCAGCCACCTTC.

The rearrangement joins TRBV9 to TRBJ2-2, with 9 bases fitting TRBD1. Germline-derived CDR1 and CDR2 are SGDLS and YYNGEE. CDR3 length equals 16 residues. After removal of 0 bases from V and 6 bases from J, the junction contained 6 bases not matched to a gene. CDR3: CASSVVGQGISGELFF. In DNA form, the CDR3 reads TGTGCCAGCAGCGTAGTAGGACAGGGGATCTCCGGGGAGCTGTTTTTT.

This clone came up once. The V and J genes are TRBV7-2 and TRBJ1-4; D is possibly TRBD1 (5 bases). Per the germline V gene, CDR1 is SGHTA and CDR2 is FQGNSA. V was clipped by 5 bases and J by 2 bases, with 15 bases between them. The CDR3 consists of 16 residues. CDR3 region: CASSPVGAGTNEKLFF. The CDR3 DNA follows: TGTGCCAGCAGCCCGGTAGGGGCAGGTACTAATGAAAAACTGTTTTTT.

The chain employs TRBV5-4 and TRBJ2-5, with D possibly being TRBD2 (5 bases). V lost 4 bases to trimming and J lost 1 base, with 17 bases between them. Germline CDR1 is SGHNT and CDR2 is YYREEE (reference sequence). The CDR3 runs 16 residues. The CDR3 DNA sequence: TGTGCCAGCAGCCTCGCGGGTGGCAGGAGCCAAGAGACCCAGTACTTC. This gives the protein CASSLAGGRSQETQYF.

This chain connects TRBV10-2 to TRBJ2-7; perhaps TRBD1 as D (5 bases). V lost 6 bases, J lost 1 base, and 7 bases lay in between. This CDR3 region has 12 residues. Germline-derived CDR1 and CDR2 are WSHSY and SAAADI. CDR3 sequence (DNA): TGCGCCAGCAGCAAGGGGTCCTACGAGCAGTACGTC. It translates to CASSKGSYEQYV.

The V call is TRBV28, the J call TRBJ1-5; no clear D gene. CDR3 length: 13 amino acids. The ends were cut back, 3 bases at V and 5 bases at J, with 8 bases in the middle. CDR1 is MDHEN, CDR2 SYDVKM, per germline. The DNA for the CDR3 is TGTGCCAGCAGTTTGAGGGAGTATCAGCCCCAGCATTTT. It codes for CASSLREYQPQHF. Variable domain in full (rest from reference TRBV28 and TRBJ1-5): DVKVTQSSRYLVKRTGEKVFLECVQDMDHENMFWYRQDPGLGLRLIYFSYDVKMKEKGDIPEGYSVSREKKERFSLILESASTNQTSMYLCASSLREYQPQHFGDGTRLSIL.

V usage is TRBV27 and J usage is TRBJ2-7; 7 nucleotides agree with TRBD2. There are 15 residues in the CDR3. V shed 6 bases, J shed 2 bases, and the junction held 10 bases outside the gene matches. Germline loops: CDR1 MNHEY, CDR2 SMNVEV (reference sequence). CDR3 sequence (DNA): TGTGCCAGCAGCTTTGTAGCGGGTATGACCTACGAGCAGTACTTC. Translated, it gives CASSFVAGMTYEQYF.